Listed below are T cell receptor beta chains from one sample, sequenced in a study of blood T cell repertoires in COVID-19. Assay used: immunoSEQ multiplex PCR; TCRdb lists only in-frame clones, some missing. The sample contains almost 400,000 clones, roughly 90% of which appear only once. Sequenced: PBMCs or T cells enriched from blood (not recorded which). These receptors were collected from a woman under 40 with acute COVID-19. The CDR3 runs from the conserved cysteine through the conserved F or W. Each record gives: V gene, D gene, clone size, CDR3 length, J gene, CDR3 DNA, CDR3 protein. D genes are given only for firm matches. Expanded clones get a size class; other rows say once, few or many, or leave the size out.

v_call: TRBV30; d_call: NA; clone_size: NA; cdr3_length: 13; j_call: TRBJ1-2; cdr3_nt: TGTGCCTGGAGTGAGGACAAGAACTATGGCTACACCTTC; cdr3_aa: CAWSEDKNYGYTF
v_call: TRBV10-2; d_call: NA; clone_size: NA; cdr3_length: 13; j_call: TRBJ2-2; cdr3_nt: TGCGCCAGCAGATTAGATTGGACCGGGGAGCTGTTTTTT; cdr3_aa: CASRLDWTGELFF
v_call: TRBV2; d_call: NA; clone_size: NA; cdr3_length: 14; j_call: TRBJ2-7; cdr3_nt: TGTGCCAGCAGGATCCGGGACATCTCCTACGAGCAGTACTTC; cdr3_aa: CASRIRDISYEQYF
v_call: TRBV29-1; d_call: TRBD1; clone_size: NA; cdr3_length: 12; j_call: TRBJ1-2; cdr3_nt: TGCAGCGCCCGACAGGGACGTCAGGGCTACACCTTC; cdr3_aa: CSARQGRQGYTF
v_call: TRBV3-1/TRBV3-2; d_call: NA; clone_size: NA; cdr3_length: 18; j_call: TRBJ2-3; cdr3_nt: TGTGCCAGCAGCCAAGCGCGATCTAGAGCAGTGGATGGAGATACGCAGTATTTT; cdr3_aa: CASSQARSRAVDGDTQYF
v_call: TRBV7-9; d_call: NA; clone_size: NA; cdr3_length: 13; j_call: TRBJ2-7; cdr3_nt: TGTGCCACCCTAAAACAGGGCTCCTACGAGCAGTACTTC; cdr3_aa: CATLKQGSYEQYF
v_call: TRBV7-2; d_call: NA; clone_size: NA; cdr3_length: 14; j_call: TRBJ2-1; cdr3_nt: TGTGCCAGCAGCTTCGACAGTTCATACAATGAGCAGTTCTTC; cdr3_aa: CASSFDSSYNEQFF
v_call: TRBV7-2; d_call: TRBD2; clone_size: NA; cdr3_length: 13; j_call: TRBJ2-1; cdr3_nt: TGTGCCAGCAGCTTAAACCCGGCGGGGGGGCAGTTCTTC; cdr3_aa: CASSLNPAGGQFF
v_call: TRBV12-3/TRBV12-4; d_call: NA; clone_size: NA; cdr3_length: 11; j_call: TRBJ2-5; cdr3_nt: TGTGCCAGCAGTTGGGCAGAGACCCAGTACTTC; cdr3_aa: CASSWAETQYF
v_call: TRBV10-3; d_call: TRBD2; clone_size: NA; cdr3_length: 16; j_call: TRBJ2-3; cdr3_nt: TGTGCCATCAGTGAGCTAGCGGGGGCCGGCCCAGATACGCAGTATTTT; cdr3_aa: CAISELAGAGPDTQYF
v_call: TRBV19; d_call: NA; clone_size: NA; cdr3_length: 15; j_call: TRBJ1-5; cdr3_nt: TGTGCCAGTAGTCCGGGGAGGGCTGGGCATCAGCCCCAGCATTTT; cdr3_aa: CASSPGRAGHQPQHF
v_call: TRBV23-1; d_call: TRBD2; clone_size: NA; cdr3_length: 14; j_call: TRBJ2-3; cdr3_nt: TGCGCCAGCAGTCAATGGCGGGAGAGGAATACGCAGTATTTT; cdr3_aa: CASSQWRERNTQYF
v_call: TRBV6-6; d_call: TRBD1; clone_size: NA; cdr3_length: 18; j_call: TRBJ1-1; cdr3_nt: TGTGCCAGCAGTCCGCTCCCAGGACAGGGCGTTACGAACACTGAAGCTTTCTTT; cdr3_aa: CASSPLPGQGVTNTEAFF
v_call: TRBV10-3; d_call: TRBD2; clone_size: NA; cdr3_length: 15; j_call: TRBJ2-1; cdr3_nt: TGTGCCATCAGTGAGTCCAGCGGGGGAAGGAATGAGCAGTTCTTC; cdr3_aa: CAISESSGGRNEQFF
v_call: TRBV18; d_call: NA; clone_size: NA; cdr3_length: 13; j_call: TRBJ1-1; cdr3_nt: TGTGCCAGCAAACAGCACGTGGGCACTGAAGCTTTCTTT; cdr3_aa: CASKQHVGTEAFF
v_call: TRBV6-5; d_call: NA; clone_size: NA; cdr3_length: 15; j_call: TRBJ2-2; cdr3_nt: TGTGCCAGCAGCTGGGGACTCTCGAACACCGGGGAGCTGTTTTTT; cdr3_aa: CASSWGLSNTGELFF
v_call: TRBV4-3; d_call: TRBD1; clone_size: NA; cdr3_length: 18; j_call: TRBJ1-2; cdr3_nt: TGCGCCAGCAGCCAGGCCTACTCCGCGGGACAGGGGGCCTATGGCTACACCTTC; cdr3_aa: CASSQAYSAGQGAYGYTF
v_call: TRBV30; d_call: NA; clone_size: NA; cdr3_length: 17; j_call: TRBJ1-1; cdr3_nt: TGTGCCTGGAGTGGATGGGGCAGGGCGGAGGGGAACACTGAAGCTTTCTTT; cdr3_aa: CAWSGWGRAEGNTEAFF
v_call: TRBV7-2; d_call: TRBD2; clone_size: NA; cdr3_length: 15; j_call: TRBJ2-1; cdr3_nt: TGTGCCAGCAGCTTAGGACTAGCTTCCTACAATGAGCAGTTCTTC; cdr3_aa: CASSLGLASYNEQFF
v_call: TRBV5-1; d_call: TRBD2; clone_size: NA; cdr3_length: 16; j_call: TRBJ2-1; cdr3_nt: TGCGCCAGCAGCACCCTAGCGGGGGGGGTTTATAATGAGCAGTTCTTC; cdr3_aa: CASSTLAGGVYNEQFF
v_call: TRBV6-5; d_call: NA; clone_size: NA; cdr3_length: 13; j_call: TRBJ2-7; cdr3_nt: TGTGCCACCCGAACCAACAGGGAATACGAGCAGTACTTC; cdr3_aa: CATRTNREYEQYF
v_call: TRBV5-1; d_call: TRBD1; clone_size: NA; cdr3_length: 16; j_call: TRBJ2-3; cdr3_nt: TGCGCCAGCAGCTTCCGGGACAGCCCCATGACAGATACGCAGTATTTT; cdr3_aa: CASSFRDSPMTDTQYF
v_call: TRBV5-1; d_call: NA; clone_size: once; cdr3_length: 15; j_call: TRBJ2-1; cdr3_nt: TGCGCCACGAGCCCGAGGGCTAGCCGCGACAATGAGCAGTTCTTC; cdr3_aa: CATSPRASRDNEQFF
v_call: TRBV7-6; d_call: NA; clone_size: NA; cdr3_length: 14; j_call: TRBJ1-6; cdr3_nt: TGTGCCAGCAGCTTGGTTGCAGATAATTCACCCCTCCACTTT; cdr3_aa: CASSLVADNSPLHF
v_call: TRBV24-1; d_call: NA; clone_size: once; cdr3_length: 14; j_call: TRBJ2-3; cdr3_nt: TGTGCCACCAGTGCTGCAGTTATGACAGATACGCAGTATTTT; cdr3_aa: CATSAAVMTDTQYF
v_call: TRBV18; d_call: NA; clone_size: NA; cdr3_length: 13; j_call: TRBJ2-2; cdr3_nt: TGTGCCAGCTCATACACTAGTCCCGGGGAGCTGTTTTTT; cdr3_aa: CASSYTSPGELFF
v_call: TRBV19; d_call: NA; clone_size: NA; cdr3_length: 12; j_call: TRBJ1-1; cdr3_nt: TGTGCCAGTACCCTGAAGGGGACTGAAGCTTTCTTT; cdr3_aa: CASTLKGTEAFF
v_call: TRBV3-1/TRBV3-2; d_call: NA; clone_size: once; cdr3_length: 15; j_call: TRBJ1-4; cdr3_nt: TGTGCCAGCAGCCAACTTCCGGGAAATGGTGAAAAACTGTTTTTT; cdr3_aa: CASSQLPGNGEKLFF
v_call: TRBV30; d_call: NA; clone_size: NA; cdr3_length: 15; j_call: TRBJ1-4; cdr3_nt: TGTGCCTGGAGTGGTAAAGGGGCGGCTAATGAAAAACTGTTTTTT; cdr3_aa: CAWSGKGAANEKLFF
v_call: TRBV19; d_call: TRBD2; clone_size: NA; cdr3_length: 14; j_call: TRBJ2-1; cdr3_nt: TGTGCCAGTAATATCGGGGGGGCGAACAATGAGCAGTTCTTC; cdr3_aa: CASNIGGANNEQFF
v_call: TRBV2; d_call: NA; clone_size: NA; cdr3_length: 13; j_call: TRBJ1-2; cdr3_nt: TGTGCCAGCAGTGAACGCCGAGACTATGGCTACACCTTC; cdr3_aa: CASSERRDYGYTF
v_call: TRBV2; d_call: NA; clone_size: NA; cdr3_length: 12; j_call: TRBJ1-2; cdr3_nt: TGTGCCAGCATCCAGGGTAGCTATGGCTACACCTTC; cdr3_aa: CASIQGSYGYTF
v_call: TRBV4-1; d_call: NA; clone_size: NA; cdr3_length: 12; j_call: TRBJ1-6; cdr3_nt: TGCGCCAGCAGCCAAGATGGCTCACCCCTCCACTTT; cdr3_aa: CASSQDGSPLHF
v_call: TRBV11-2; d_call: NA; clone_size: NA; cdr3_length: 14; j_call: TRBJ1-1; cdr3_nt: TGTGCCAGCAGCTTAGCCTTTCGGGACACTGAAGCTTTCTTT; cdr3_aa: CASSLAFRDTEAFF
v_call: TRBV2; d_call: NA; clone_size: NA; cdr3_length: 14; j_call: TRBJ1-4; cdr3_nt: TGTGCCAGCAGTGGCCAGGGGTCCAATGAAAAACTGTTTTTT; cdr3_aa: CASSGQGSNEKLFF
v_call: TRBV18; d_call: NA; clone_size: NA; cdr3_length: 14; j_call: TRBJ2-5; cdr3_nt: TGTGCCAGCTCACGGACAGTCGCGCAAGAGACCCAGTACTTC; cdr3_aa: CASSRTVAQETQYF
v_call: TRBV27; d_call: TRBD1; clone_size: once; cdr3_length: 15; j_call: TRBJ1-2; cdr3_nt: TGTGCCAGCAGTTGGGACAGGACCCTTAACTATGGCTACACCTTC; cdr3_aa: CASSWDRTLNYGYTF
v_call: TRBV4-1; d_call: TRBD1; clone_size: NA; cdr3_length: 16; j_call: TRBJ1-1; cdr3_nt: TGCGCCAGCAGCCACCCTCCGGGACAGGGGTATACTGAAGCTTTCTTT; cdr3_aa: CASSHPPGQGYTEAFF
v_call: TRBV3-1/TRBV3-2; d_call: NA; clone_size: NA; cdr3_length: 13; j_call: TRBJ1-6; cdr3_nt: TGTGCCAGCAGCCAAGATCGGAATTCACCCCTCCACTTT; cdr3_aa: CASSQDRNSPLHF
v_call: TRBV6-9; d_call: NA; clone_size: once; cdr3_length: 15; j_call: TRBJ1-5; cdr3_nt: TGTGCCAGCAGTTTAATGGGCTCAGGGAATCAGCCCCAGCATTTT; cdr3_aa: CASSLMGSGNQPQHF
v_call: TRBV30; d_call: TRBD1; clone_size: once; cdr3_length: 15; j_call: TRBJ1-5; cdr3_nt: TGTGCCTGGGGATACCCGGGGACAGGCAATCAGCCCCAGCATTTT; cdr3_aa: CAWGYPGTGNQPQHF
v_call: TRBV6-5; d_call: TRBD1; clone_size: NA; cdr3_length: 15; j_call: TRBJ1-5; cdr3_nt: TGTGCCAGCAGTTGGACAGGGGGTTCCAATCAGCCCCAGCATTTT; cdr3_aa: CASSWTGGSNQPQHF
v_call: TRBV4-2; d_call: NA; clone_size: NA; cdr3_length: 14; j_call: TRBJ2-7; cdr3_nt: TGTGCCAGCAGCCAAGGCGAAGGGGAATACGAGCAGTACTTC; cdr3_aa: CASSQGEGEYEQYF
v_call: TRBV6-5; d_call: NA; clone_size: NA; cdr3_length: 12; j_call: TRBJ1-2; cdr3_nt: TGTGCCAGCAGTTCCGGGGTGAGGGGCTACACCTTC; cdr3_aa: CASSSGVRGYTF
v_call: TRBV7-2; d_call: NA; clone_size: NA; cdr3_length: 14; j_call: TRBJ1-2; cdr3_nt: TGTGCCAGCAGCAAGACCCATGGGACACTTGGCTACACCTTC; cdr3_aa: CASSKTHGTLGYTF
v_call: TRBV3-1/TRBV3-2; d_call: TRBD1; clone_size: NA; cdr3_length: 16; j_call: TRBJ2-1; cdr3_nt: TGTGCCAGCAGCCAGTACGGGACAGGGATAGTTGATGAGCAGTTCTTC; cdr3_aa: CASSQYGTGIVDEQFF
v_call: TRBV19; d_call: TRBD1; clone_size: NA; cdr3_length: 14; j_call: TRBJ2-1; cdr3_nt: TGTGCCAGTAGTATAGTGGGGACAGGCAATGAGCAGTTCTTC; cdr3_aa: CASSIVGTGNEQFF
v_call: TRBV27; d_call: NA; clone_size: NA; cdr3_length: 13; j_call: TRBJ1-2; cdr3_nt: TGTGCCAGCAGCCTGGGCCCAGGGGTGGGCTACACCTTC; cdr3_aa: CASSLGPGVGYTF
v_call: TRBV7-2; d_call: NA; clone_size: NA; cdr3_length: 16; j_call: TRBJ1-3; cdr3_nt: TGTGCCAGCAGCTTAGTTCGGGTAGGCTCTGGAAACACCATATATTTT; cdr3_aa: CASSLVRVGSGNTIYF
v_call: TRBV6-6; d_call: TRBD1; clone_size: NA; cdr3_length: 18; j_call: TRBJ2-1; cdr3_nt: TGTGCCAGCAGTCTACCGGGACAGGGGAGTGGGAGTCAATCCCCGCAGTTCTTC; cdr3_aa: CASSLPGQGSGSQSPQFF